This TCR beta chain came from a study of spatial heterogeneity in lung cancer. Findings and caveats of the study: Mutation counts in tumors were tracked by counts of expanded intratumoral alpha and beta TCRs.

This CDR3 spans 15 amino acids. With V trimmed by 0 bases and J by 7 bases, 6 bases remained unmatched. Germline assignment: CDR1 SGDLS and CDR2 YYNGEE. Every TCR cDNA molecule bore a unique molecular identifier. TCRdb reanalysed the 5' RACE reads using MiXCR and keeps one entry per CDR3 protein. The sample shows around 9,700 distinct CDR3 sequences, roughly 7.4% of them seen only once. This clonotype appeared many times. The antigen is not known. This beta chain appears as a stray read in a library generated for alpha chains; its size is not informative. Time point here: sample taken at primary tumor resection.

J is TRBJ2-1 and V is TRBV9; 8 bases are shared with TRBD1. The source was lung tumor tissue, collected at surgery. The receptor was derived from a female donor with early-stage non-small cell lung cancer. CDR3 bases: TGTGCCAGCAGCGTAGGTGGGACAGGAAGAAATGAGCAGTTCTTC. Protein sequence: CASSVGGTGRNEQFF.